The 23 T cell receptor beta chains below were found in one sample sequenced in a study of cytomegalovirus exposure and HLA in healthy donors. Vbeta (60) and Jbeta (13) primers were used in the PCR. The table came from immunoSEQ multiplex PCR; TCRdb's copy has only in-frame clones and leaves some out. Of around 90,000 clones listed, roughly 75% are singletons. Material: PBMCs. Every receptor here comes from a man aged 25-45 years in good health and CMV-seronegative.

This chain joins TRBV6-1 and TRBJ2-5; no clear D. The DNA end is a closer match to TRBJ2-7, so the J assignment may be wrong. This CDR3 spans 12 amino acids. Looked up from germline, CDR1 is MNHNS and CDR2 is SASEGT. CDR3 nucleotide sequence: TGTGCCAGCAGTGACAAATCCTACGAGCAGTACTTC. Translated, it gives CASSDKSYEQYF.

The chain employs TRBV10-2 and TRBJ1-2, with 9 bases identical to TRBD1. This CDR3 is 14 amino acids long. Germline V gene data show CDR1 as WSHSY and CDR2 as SAAADI. With 9 bases clipped from V and 4 bases from J, the junction kept 9 bases outside the gene matches. As DNA, the CDR3 is TGCGCCAGTACCGGGACAGGGAGCTCCTATGGCTACACCTTC. It codes for CASTGTGSSYGYTF.

The genes are TRBV18 and TRBJ2-3; TRBD2 matches at 11 bases. The germline V gene has CDR1 KGHSH and CDR2 LQKENI. Unmatched junction bases numbered 5, after V lost 3 bases and J lost 0 bases. This CDR3 has 17 amino acids. The CDR3 coding sequence is TGTGCCAGCTCACCGGGACTAGCGGTTTCTAGCACAGATACGCAGTATTTT. Amino acid sequence: CASSPGLAVSSTDTQYF.

V gene TRBV6-5 combines with J gene TRBJ2-5; 8 bases agree with TRBD2. Trimming removed 2 bases from V and 9 bases from J; junction bases left unmatched: 11. Germline V gene lookup returns CDR1 MNHEY and CDR2 SVGAGI. The CDR3 sequence is 15 residues long. The CDR3 bases are TGTGCCAGCAGTTACCCGGCTAGCGGGCGGGGGTCCCAGTACTTC. Translated: CASSYPASGRGSQYF.

The chain joins TRBV10-2 to TRBJ1-1, with no clear D. The germline V and J ends were trimmed by 6 bases and 2 bases, with 4 bases remaining between them. This CDR3 contains 11 residues. The germline CDR1 and CDR2 sequences are WSHSY and SAAADI. This chain's CDR3 is CASRTNTEAFF. DNA for the CDR3: TGCGCCAGCAGGACTAACACTGAAGCTTTCTTT.

The genes are TRBV7-2 and TRBJ1-1; the match to TRBD1 covers 9 bases. The germline CDR1 and CDR2 sequences are SGHTA and FQGNSA. V lost 5 bases and J lost 5; bases outside the gene matches: 6. This CDR3 has 14 amino acids. The CDR3 bases are TGTGCCAGCAGCAGGGGACAGGGTCGGACTGAAGCTTTCTTT. It codes for CASSRGQGRTEAFF.

This chain connects TRBV9 to TRBJ2-1; 11 nucleotides line up with TRBD2. This CDR3 is 18 amino acids long. V lost 0 bases to trimming and J lost 6 bases; unmatched junction nucleotides: 11. Germline lookup yields CDR1 SGDLS and CDR2 YYNGEE. DNA for the CDR3: TGTGCCAGCAGCGTAGCTTTAGCGGGAGGGTTTGGATCCAATGAGCAGTTCTTC. It yields the protein CASSVALAGGFGSNEQFF.

The genes are TRBV4-1 and TRBJ1-1; 10 bases match TRBD1. The V and J ends lost 4 bases and 11 bases, in that order; junction bases with no gene match: 7. This CDR3 spans 13 amino acids. Germline CDR1 reads MGHRA; CDR2 reads YSYEKL. The CDR3 sequence: CASSRDRGLAAFF. The CDR3 DNA reads TGCGCCAGCAGCCGCGACAGGGGGCTGGCTGCTTTCTTT.

The chain combines TRBV25-1 with TRBJ2-5; 11 nucleotides line up with TRBD1. CDR3 length equals 14 residues. Germline V lookup: CDR1 MGHDK, CDR2 SYGVNS. V lost 4 bases and J lost 3; bases outside the gene matches: 1. CDR3 amino acids: CASSAGQGEETQYF. The CDR3 nucleotides are TGTGCCAGCAGTGCGGGACAGGGGGAAGAGACCCAGTACTTC. The variable domain in full, completed from reference TRBV25-1 and TRBJ2-5, reads EADIYQTPRYLVIGTGKKITLECSQTMGHDKMYWYQQDPGMELHLIHYSYGVNSTEKGDLSSESTVSRIRTEHFPLTLESARPSHTSQYLCASSAGQGEETQYFGPGTRLLVL.

J is TRBJ1-4 and V is TRBV2; D perhaps matches TRBD1 (6 bases). V lost 5 bases and J lost 4, with 11 bases in between. The CDR3 is 14 amino acids. Germline V gene lookup returns CDR1 SNHLY and CDR2 FYNNEI. The CDR3 loop reads CASSPDRLNEKLFF. CDR3 nucleotide sequence: TGTGCCAGCAGTCCGGACAGACTTAATGAAAAACTGTTTTTT.

The chain joins TRBV11-2 to TRBJ2-6, with a weak D call TRBD1 (6 bases). This CDR3 is 17 amino acids long. Germline assignment: CDR1 SGHAT and CDR2 FQNNGV. V was pared by 1 base and J by 1 base, with 11 bases between. CDR3: CASSLGATGSGANVLTF. The DNA of the CDR3 is TGTGCCAGCAGCTTAGGGGCAACAGGGTCTGGGGCCAACGTCCTGACTTTC.

This chain joins TRBV11-1 and TRBJ2-5; 12 bases align to TRBD2. Germline V CDR1 and CDR2: SGHAT, FQDESV (reference sequence). CDR3 length: 18 residues. J lost 0 bases, V lost 6 bases, and 11 bases had no gene match. In DNA, the CDR3 is TGTGCCAGCAGTCCTGGACTAGCGGGGCACATTTACCAAGAGACCCAGTACTTC. Protein: CASSPGLAGHIYQETQYF.

The chain carries TRBV6-5 and TRBJ2-5; D remains unclear. With the DNA end fitting TRBJ2-7 better, the J assignment may be wrong. The CDR3 is 11 residues long. CDR1 is MNHEY and CDR2 is SVGAGI in the germline V gene. CDR3 sequence: CASRVKYEQYF. CDR3 DNA sequence: TGTGCCAGCAGAGTAAAATACGAGCAGTACTTC.

The rearrangement joins TRBV6-1 to TRBJ1-3; 8 bases map to TRBD1. Trimming took 4 bases from V and 0 from J; bases not matched to a gene: 5. Germline loops: CDR1 MNHNS, CDR2 SASEGT. The CDR3 sequence is 16 residues long. CDR3 sequence reads: CASSGGQESSGNTIYF. DNA of the CDR3: TGTGCCAGCAGTGGGGGACAGGAAAGCTCTGGAAACACCATATATTTT.

This chain connects TRBV5-8 to TRBJ1-2; perhaps TRBD1 as D (6 bases). V was pared by 0 bases and J by 6 bases, with 18 bases between. The CDR3 contains 16 residues. Per the germline V gene, CDR1 is SGHTS and CDR2 is YDEGEE. The CDR3 nucleotides read TGTGCCAGCAGCTTGGAATTGGCGTGGGGGGGCGATGGCTACACCTTC. Residues: CASSLELAWGGDGYTF.

The chain carries TRBV5-6 and TRBJ2-7; possible D gene TRBD2, 6 bases. From germline, CDR1 is SGHDT and CDR2 YYEEEE. Deletions cut 0 bases from V and 4 bases from J, with 11 bases between. This CDR3 is built from 14 residues. The CDR3 DNA is TGTGCCAGCAGCTTGGTTCCGGGGGAGTACGAGCAGTACTTC. Residues: CASSLVPGEYEQYF. Complete variable domain (other parts from reference TRBV5-6 and TRBJ2-7): DAGVTQSPTHLIKTRGQQVTLRCSPKSGHDTVSWYQQALGQGPQFIFQYYEEEERQRGNFPDRFSGHQFPNYSSELNVNALLLGDSALYLCASSLVPGEYEQYFGPGTRLTVT.

This chain links TRBV6-5 with TRBJ2-7; 9 nucleotides agree with TRBD1. Germline V gene data show CDR1 as MNHEY and CDR2 as SVGAGI. Germline trimming cut 6 bases from V and 5 bases from J; bases unmatched to any gene: 11. The CDR3 consists of 15 residues. The CDR3 reads CASRGQGMVGHEQYF. The CDR3 DNA reads TGTGCCAGCAGGGGACAGGGAATGGTAGGACACGAGCAGTACTTC.

The chain recombines TRBV5-6 with TRBJ1-5; no firm D call. Germline values: CDR1 SGHDT, CDR2 YYEEEE. Trimming took 2 bases from V and 5 from J, leaving 11 bases between them. The CDR3 runs to 14 residues. CDR3 loop: CASSLGGSHQPQHF. CDR3 DNA sequence: TGTGCCAGCAGCTTAGGAGGCAGCCATCAGCCCCAGCATTTT.

The rearrangement links TRBV29-1 to TRBJ1-1, with D hard to call. Trimming left V 3 bases short and J 10 bases short, with 15 bases between. Per the germline V gene, CDR1 is SQVTM and CDR2 is ANQGSEA. This CDR3 is 12 amino acids long. In DNA form, the CDR3 reads TGCAGCGTTGACTCCGTTCCCTTCGGAGCTTTCTTT. This sequence encodes CSVDSVPFGAFF.

V gene TRBV11-3 combines with J gene TRBJ2-3, with 11 bases that match TRBD1. This CDR3 is 15 amino acids long. CDR1 is SGHNT, CDR2 YENEEA, per germline. Trimming cost V 5 bases and J 6 bases; bases outside gene matches: 7. DNA of the CDR3: TGTGCCAGCAGCCCCCCAGGGACAGGGGGTGATACGCAGTATTTT. Its translation: CASSPPGTGGDTQYF.

There are a few counts of this clone. V and J are TRBV6-4 and TRBJ1-1; D is possibly TRBD1 (5 bases). Trimming pared 5 bases from V and 5 bases from J, leaving 12 bases between. The CDR3 is 13 amino acids. CDR1 MRHNA and CDR2 SNTAGT come from the germline V gene. CDR3 sequence reads: CASSYNQGTEAFF. DNA for the CDR3: TGTGCCAGCAGTTATAATCAGGGAACTGAAGCTTTCTTT.

The chain couples TRBV4-3 to TRBJ2-7; a possible D gene is TRBD1 (6 bases). V dropped 1 base and J dropped 2 bases, with 12 bases sitting between them. CDR3 length equals 15 residues. Germline CDR1 is LGHNA and CDR2 is YSLEER. The CDR3 spells CASSQGGHSAYEQYF. CDR3 DNA: TGCGCCAGCAGCCAAGGGGGGCACAGTGCCTACGAGCAGTACTTC.

This chain links TRBV4-2 with TRBJ2-7, with 11 bases identical to TRBD1. Germline V lookup: CDR1 LGHNA, CDR2 YNFKEQ. The V and J ends lost 2 bases and 2 bases, in that order; junction bases with no gene match: 11. CDR3 size: 18 residues. CDR3 sequence reads: CASSQTRFAGQGAYEQYF. The CDR3 DNA is TGTGCCAGCAGCCAAACAAGGTTTGCGGGACAGGGGGCCTACGAGCAGTACTTC.